This T cell receptor beta chain was captured in a study of T cell responses to AZD1222 COVID-19 vaccine. Germline V gene sequence: CDR1 SNHLY, CDR2 FYNNEI. This CDR3 is 14 amino acids long. With V trimmed by 6 bases and J by 4 bases, 7 bases remained unmatched. With regard to this clone: The antigen is undetermined.

The study, taken as a whole, reports: Among spike-specific TCRs, nearly half reportedly target unmutated variant regions. Baseline seropositivity occurred in only a handful of AZD1222 recipients. In all cases, repertoires were sampled only after the peak T cell response.

Assay used: immunoSEQ multiplex PCR; TCRdb lists only in-frame clones, some missing. The repertoire consists of some 110,000 clones, with around 94% occurring once and the leading ten covering around 1.7%. This TCR was recovered from an adult in good health. The material was peripheral blood, obtained on day 0 of AZD1222 vaccination. V gene TRBV2 combines with J gene TRBJ1-2, with TRBD1 matching over 8 bases. The CDR3 DNA is TGTGCCAGCAGGGACAGGGTGCAGGCCTATGGCTACACCTTC. Translation gives CASRDRVQAYGYTF.